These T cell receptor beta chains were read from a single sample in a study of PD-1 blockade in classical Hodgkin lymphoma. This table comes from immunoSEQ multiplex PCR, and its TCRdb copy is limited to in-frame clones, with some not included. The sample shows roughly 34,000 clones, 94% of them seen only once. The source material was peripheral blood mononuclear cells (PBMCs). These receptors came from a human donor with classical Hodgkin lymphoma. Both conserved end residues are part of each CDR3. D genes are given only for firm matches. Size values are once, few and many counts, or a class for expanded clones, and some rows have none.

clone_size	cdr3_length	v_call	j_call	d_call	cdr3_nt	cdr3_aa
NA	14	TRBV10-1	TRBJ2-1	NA	TGCGCCAGCAGTGAGTCGACAATTTACAATGAGCAGTTCTTC	CASSESTIYNEQFF
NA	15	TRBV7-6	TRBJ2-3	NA	TGTGCCAGTAGCTTATCTTCGGGTGCGGGAGATACGCAGTATTTT	CASSLSSGAGDTQYF
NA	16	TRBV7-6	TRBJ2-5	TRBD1	TGTGCCAGCAGCTTGGCACCGGGACAGAGGGGAGAGACCCAGTACTTC	CASSLAPGQRGETQYF
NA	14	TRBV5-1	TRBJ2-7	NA	TGCGCCAGCAGCACGGACATATCATACTACGAGCAGTACTTC	CASSTDISYYEQYF
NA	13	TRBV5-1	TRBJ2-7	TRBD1	TGCGCCAGCGCTGGGACAGACTCCTACGAGCAGTACTTC	CASAGTDSYEQYF
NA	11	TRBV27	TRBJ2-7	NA	TGTGCCAGCAGCACAGGGTTGGAGCAGTACTTC	CASSTGLEQYF
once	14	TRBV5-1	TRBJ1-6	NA	TGCGCCAGCAGCCCAGACATTGTATCTTCACCCCTCCACTTT	CASSPDIVSSPLHF
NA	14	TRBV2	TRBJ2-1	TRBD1	TGTGCCGGGTCCGGGACAGGCCAGAATGGGGAGCAGTTCTTC	CAGSGTGQNGEQFF
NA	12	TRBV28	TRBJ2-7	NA	TGTGCCAGCAGTTCGCCTCCCTACGAGCAGTACTTC	CASSSPPYEQYF
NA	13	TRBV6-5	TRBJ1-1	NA	TGTGCCAGCAGTTATAGCGGAGTCACTGAAGCTTTCTTT	CASSYSGVTEAFF
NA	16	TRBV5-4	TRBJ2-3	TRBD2	TGTGCCAGCAGCCCCACGGCTAGCGGGAGAACAGATACGCAGTATTTT	CASSPTASGRTDTQYF
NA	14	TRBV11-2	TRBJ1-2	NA	TGTGCCAGCAGCGCAGCGACAGGCAACTATGGCTACACCTTC	CASSAATGNYGYTF
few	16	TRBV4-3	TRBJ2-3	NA	TGCGCCAGCAGCCAAGTGTCCAGTTCTAGCACAGATACGCAGTATTTT	CASSQVSSSSTDTQYF
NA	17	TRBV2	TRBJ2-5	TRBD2	TGTGCCAGCAGTGAAGGAACTAGCGGGAGTGGAGGAGAGACCCAGTACTTC	CASSEGTSGSGGETQYF
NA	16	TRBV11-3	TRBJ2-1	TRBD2	TGTGCCAGCAGCTTAGATCGGACTAGCTCCTACAATGAGCAGTTCTTC	CASSLDRTSSYNEQFF
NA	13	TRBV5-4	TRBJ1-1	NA	TGTGCCAGCAGCTTGGAAGTGTTGGGGGAAGCTTTCTTT	CASSLEVLGEAFF
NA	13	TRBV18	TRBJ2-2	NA	TGTGCCAGCTCACCAACGGGCACCGGGGAGCTGTTTTTT	CASSPTGTGELFF
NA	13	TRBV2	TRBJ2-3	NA	TGTGCCAGCAAAGGTGGGAACCCAGATACGCAGTATTTT	CASKGGNPDTQYF
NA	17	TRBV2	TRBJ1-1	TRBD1	TGTGCCAGCAGTGAACCCCCAGGGGGTTCCGTGAACACTGAAGCTTTCTTT	CASSEPPGGSVNTEAFF
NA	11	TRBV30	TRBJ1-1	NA	TGTGCCTCCCAGGCCGTCACTGAAGCTTTCTTT	CASQAVTEAFF
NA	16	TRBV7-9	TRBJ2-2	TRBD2	TGTGCCAGCAGCTTTGACGGGGGGAAATACACCGGGGAGCTGTTTTTT	CASSFDGGKYTGELFF
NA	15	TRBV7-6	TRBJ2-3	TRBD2	TGTGCCAGCAGCTTTAGCGGGGGGAGGGAAGATACGCAGTATTTT	CASSFSGGREDTQYF
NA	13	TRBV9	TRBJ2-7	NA	TGTGCCAGCAGCCCTACTCCTTCCTACGAGCAGTACTTC	CASSPTPSYEQYF
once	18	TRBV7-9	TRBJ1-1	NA	TGTGCCAGCAGCTTGAGTCGGGTAGTGGGCAGCCCGAACACTGAAGCTTTCTTT	CASSLSRVVGSPNTEAFF
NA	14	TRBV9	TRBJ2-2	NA	TGTGCCAGCAGCGTAGGGGACGTCACCGGGGAGCTGTTTTTT	CASSVGDVTGELFF
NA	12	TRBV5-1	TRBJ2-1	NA	TGCGCCAGCAGCTTGGGGCTTAATGAGCAGTTCTTC	CASSLGLNEQFF
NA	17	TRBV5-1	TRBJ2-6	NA	TGCGCCAGCAGGCTGGGACCGCCTCCCTCTGGGGCCAACGTCCTGACTTTC	CASRLGPPPSGANVLTF
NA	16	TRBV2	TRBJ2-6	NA	TGTGCCAGCAGAGACGAGTCGGGTTCTGGGGCCAACGTCCTGACTTTC	CASRDESGSGANVLTF
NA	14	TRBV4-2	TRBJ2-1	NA	TGTGCCAGCAGCCATGGTAAGGGGGACAATGAGCAGTTCTTC	CASSHGKGDNEQFF
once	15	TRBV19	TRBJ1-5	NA	TGTGCCAGTAGTATGGGCACCGGGGGGTATCAGCCCCAGCATTTT	CASSMGTGGYQPQHF
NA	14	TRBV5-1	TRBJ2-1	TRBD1	TGCGCCAGCAGCTGGCGACAGGGTAGGAATGAGCAGTTCTTC	CASSWRQGRNEQFF
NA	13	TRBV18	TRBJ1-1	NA	TGTGCCAGCTCACCAGAGGGGAGGACTGAAGCTTTCTTT	CASSPEGRTEAFF
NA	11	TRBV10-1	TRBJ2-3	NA	TGCGCCAGCGGGAGTACAGATACGCAGTATTTT	CASGSTDTQYF
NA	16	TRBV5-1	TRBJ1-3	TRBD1	TGCGCCAGCAGCTTCTCGGGACAGGGGGGTGGAAACACCATATATTTT	CASSFSGQGGGNTIYF
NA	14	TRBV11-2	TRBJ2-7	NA	TGTGCCAGCAGCTTAGATAAGGGGGCCTACGAGCAGTACTTC	CASSLDKGAYEQYF
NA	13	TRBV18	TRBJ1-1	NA	TGTGCCAGCTCACCAGGGACCAGCCCTGAAGCTTTCTTT	CASSPGTSPEAFF